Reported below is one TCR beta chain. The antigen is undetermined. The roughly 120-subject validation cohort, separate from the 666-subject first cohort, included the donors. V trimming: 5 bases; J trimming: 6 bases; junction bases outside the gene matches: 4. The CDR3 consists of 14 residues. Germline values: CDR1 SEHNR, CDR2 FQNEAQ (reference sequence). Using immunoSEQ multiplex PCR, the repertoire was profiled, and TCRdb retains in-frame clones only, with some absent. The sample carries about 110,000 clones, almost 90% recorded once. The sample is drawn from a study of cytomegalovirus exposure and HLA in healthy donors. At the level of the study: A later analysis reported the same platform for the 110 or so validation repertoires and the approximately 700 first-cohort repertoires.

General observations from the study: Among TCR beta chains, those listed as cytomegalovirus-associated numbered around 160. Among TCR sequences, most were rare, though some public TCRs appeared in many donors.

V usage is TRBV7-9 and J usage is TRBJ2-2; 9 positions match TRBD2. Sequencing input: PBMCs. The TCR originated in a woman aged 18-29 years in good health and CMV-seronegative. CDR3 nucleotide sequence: TGTGCCAGCAGCCTCGGACTAGCGTCCGGGGAGCTGTTTTTT. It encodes CASSLGLASGELFF.